This T cell receptor beta chain was recorded in a study of post-analysis software for immune sequencing data. Overall study results and limits: With TRBV5-6, TRBV5-1 and TRBV20-1 included, about 5 TRBV segments were more frequent in patients than in controls. The study found significantly lower normalized Chao1 diversity in multiple sclerosis patients than in controls. By F measure, strong co-clustering occurred among samples prepared in the same batch.

This clonotype was picked up many times. Its specificity is unknown. Unique molecular identifiers were carried by the TCR beta cDNA libraries. A single record per CDR3 protein comes from TCRdb applying MiXCR to the PCR reads. The sample contains some 260,000 distinct CDR3 sequences, 36% of which appear only once. The CDR3 consists of 15 residues. CDR1 and CDR2 (germline): SQVTM, ANQGSEA. Trimming cost V 7 bases and J 4 bases; bases outside gene matches: 12. The chain joins TRBV29-1 to TRBJ2-1; TRBD1 agrees at 8 bases. The sample consisted of blood. The source is a girl between 10 and 17 years old with multiple sclerosis. The CDR3 loop reads CSAVPGQGRYNEQFF. CDR3 in DNA: TGCAGCGCTGTTCCTGGACAGGGACGGTACAATGAGCAGTTCTTC.